This TCR beta chain is from a study of cytomegalovirus exposure and HLA in healthy donors. This CDR3 has 19 amino acids. Germline V gives CDR1 KGHSH, CDR2 LQKENI. Trimming cost V 4 bases and J 12 bases; bases outside gene matches: 18. This clone turned up a few times. Its antigen remains unknown. Study-wide findings and caveats: Cytomegalovirus-associated status was assigned to approximately 160 TCR beta chains. Using a false discovery rate of 0.05, a later analysis showed that roughly 16,000 TCR beta sequences were associated with HLA alleles.

The PCR contained 60 Vbeta and 13 Jbeta primers. Data came from immunoSEQ multiplex PCR; TCRdb stores just in-frame clones and leaves some out. This sample carries over 100,000 clones, around 80% of them seen once, and the ten largest clones take around 1.5%. Sequences were obtained from PBMCs. This receptor was identified in a woman in her 40s in good health and CMV-seronegative. This rearrangement joins TRBV18 to TRBJ2-1; 16 bases are a match to TRBD2. Here the CDR3 reads CASSLKTGTSGRASYRQFF. The CDR3 nucleotides are TGTGCCAGCTCACTTAAAACCGGGACTAGCGGGAGGGCCAGCTATCGGCAGTTCTTC. The whole variable domain, remainder taken from reference TRBV18 and TRBJ2-1, is NAGVMQNPRHLVRRRGQEARLRCSPMKGHSHVYWYRQLPEEGLKFMVYLQKENIIDESGMPKERFSAEFPKEGPSILRIQQVVRGDSAAYFCASSLKTGTSGRASYRQFFGPGTRLTVL.